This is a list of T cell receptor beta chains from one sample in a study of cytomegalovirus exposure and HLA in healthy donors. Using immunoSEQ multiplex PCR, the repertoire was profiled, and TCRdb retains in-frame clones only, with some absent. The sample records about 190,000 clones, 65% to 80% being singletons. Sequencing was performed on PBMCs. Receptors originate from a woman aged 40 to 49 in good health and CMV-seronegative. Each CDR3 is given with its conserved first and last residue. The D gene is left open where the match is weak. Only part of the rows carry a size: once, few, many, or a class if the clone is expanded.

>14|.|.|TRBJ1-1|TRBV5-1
CASSLDGGFTEAFF
TGCGCCAGCAGCTTGGACGGGGGTTTCACTGAAGCTTTCTTT
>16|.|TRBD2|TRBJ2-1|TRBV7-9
CSSSRLGTSGSGEQFF
TGTTCCAGCAGCCGTCTTGGGACTAGCGGGAGTGGTGAGCAGTTCTTC
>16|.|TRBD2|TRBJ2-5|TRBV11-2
CASSLEQAGGWGTQYF
TGTGCCAGCAGCTTAGAACAAGCGGGAGGATGGGGAACCCAGTACTTC
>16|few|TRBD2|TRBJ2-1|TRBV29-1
CSVLPSGKPGYNEQFF
TGCAGCGTTTTGCCTAGCGGAAAACCCGGATACAATGAGCAGTTCTTC
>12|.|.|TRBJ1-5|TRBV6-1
CASSGGAQPQHF
TGTGCCAGCAGTGGAGGTGCTCAGCCCCAGCATTTT
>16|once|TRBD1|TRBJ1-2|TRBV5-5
CASSLDPGQGAYGYTF
TGTGCCAGCAGCTTGGACCCCGGACAGGGCGCCTATGGCTACACCTTC
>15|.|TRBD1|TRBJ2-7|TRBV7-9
CASSLGQGANYEQYF
TGTGCCAGCAGCTTAGGGCAGGGGGCGAACTACGAGCAGTACTTC
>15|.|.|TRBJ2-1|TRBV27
CASSLNKPSYNEQFF
TGTGCCAGCAGTTTAAACAAACCTAGCTACAATGAGCAGTTCTTC
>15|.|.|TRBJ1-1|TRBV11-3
CASSLRDFPNTEAFF
TGTGCCAGCAGCTTGAGGGACTTCCCCAACACTGAAGCTTTCTTT
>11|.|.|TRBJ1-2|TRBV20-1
CSLTSNYGYTF
TGCAGCCTAACCTCCAACTATGGCTACACCTTC
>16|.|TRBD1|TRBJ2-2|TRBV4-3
CASSRLTGVNTGELFF
TGCGCCAGCAGCCGTCTAACAGGGGTAAACACCGGGGAGCTGTTTTTT